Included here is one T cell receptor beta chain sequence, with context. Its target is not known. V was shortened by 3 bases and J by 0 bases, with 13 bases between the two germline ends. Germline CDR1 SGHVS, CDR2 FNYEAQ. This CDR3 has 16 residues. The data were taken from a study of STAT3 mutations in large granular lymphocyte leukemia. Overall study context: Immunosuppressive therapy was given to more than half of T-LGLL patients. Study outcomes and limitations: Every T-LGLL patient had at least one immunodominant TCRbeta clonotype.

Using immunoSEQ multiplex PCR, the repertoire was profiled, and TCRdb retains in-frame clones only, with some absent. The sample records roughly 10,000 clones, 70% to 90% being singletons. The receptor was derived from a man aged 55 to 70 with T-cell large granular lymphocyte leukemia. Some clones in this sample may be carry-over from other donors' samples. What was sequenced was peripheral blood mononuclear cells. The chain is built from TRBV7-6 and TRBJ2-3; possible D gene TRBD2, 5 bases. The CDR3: CASSFEAGLSTDTQYF. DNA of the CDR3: TGTGCCAGCAGCTTTGAGGCGGGCCTTAGCACAGATACGCAGTATTTT.